Listed below are T cell receptor beta chains from one sample, sequenced in a study of control samples from healthy donors and cancer patients. The repertoire was sequenced with immunoSEQ multiplex PCR; TCRdb's copy has only in-frame clones and lacks some. The repertoire holds about 89,000 clones, around nine tenths seen once, with around 20% in the top ten. The sequenced sample was blood. These receptors were obtained from a man aged 25-45 years in good health. Each CDR3 is given with its conserved first and last residue. D genes are given only for firm matches. Size tells how often a clone was seen (once, few, many) or the class of an expanded clone, and some rows leave it out.

abundance: .; v_gene: TRBV7-3; d_gene: .; j_gene: TRBJ1-1; CDR3aa: CASSFRGRDTEAFF; CDR3nt: TGTGCCAGCAGCTTCAGGGGTCGCGACACTGAAGCTTTCTTT
abundance: few; v_gene: TRBV30; d_gene: .; j_gene: TRBJ1-1; CDR3aa: CAWSVLALSAASEAFF; CDR3nt: TGTGCCTGGAGTGTACTAGCATTGTCGGCCGCATCTGAAGCTTTCTTT
abundance: .; v_gene: TRBV7-9; d_gene: TRBD2; j_gene: TRBJ2-5; CDR3aa: CASNANGGGGQETQYF; CDR3nt: TGTGCCAGCAACGCCAACGGAGGCGGGGGCCAAGAGACCCAGTACTTC
abundance: .; v_gene: TRBV19; d_gene: TRBD1; j_gene: TRBJ1-1; CDR3aa: CASSISDRHTEAFF; CDR3nt: TGTGCCAGTAGTATCTCGGACAGGCACACTGAAGCTTTCTTT
abundance: .; v_gene: TRBV30; d_gene: TRBD1; j_gene: TRBJ2-4; CDR3aa: CAWSGGQGLIAKNIQYF; CDR3nt: TGTGCCTGGAGCGGCGGACAGGGATTGATAGCCAAAAACATTCAGTACTTC
abundance: once; v_gene: TRBV29-1; d_gene: .; j_gene: TRBJ2-7; CDR3aa: CSVEVKGVGVRNEQYF; CDR3nt: TGCAGCGTTGAAGTAAAGGGGGTCGGTGTAAGGAACGAGCAGTACTTC
abundance: .; v_gene: TRBV7-9; d_gene: .; j_gene: TRBJ2-3; CDR3aa: CASSGREIFSTDTQYF; CDR3nt: TGTGCCAGCAGCGGGCGGGAAATCTTTAGCACAGATACGCAGTATTTT
abundance: .; v_gene: TRBV19; d_gene: .; j_gene: TRBJ2-1; CDR3aa: CASSKASQTVYNEQFF; CDR3nt: TGTGCCAGTAGTAAGGCTAGCCAGACTGTATACAATGAGCAGTTCTTC
abundance: .; v_gene: TRBV4-1; d_gene: TRBD2; j_gene: TRBJ2-3; CDR3aa: CASSQDPRTSGGVNTQYF; CDR3nt: TGCGCCAGCAGCCAAGATCCGCGGACTAGCGGGGGGGTAAATACGCAGTATTTT
abundance: .; v_gene: TRBV24-1; d_gene: .; j_gene: TRBJ1-2; CDR3aa: CATSDPTDYYGYTF; CDR3nt: TGTGCCACCAGTGATCCGACAGACTACTATGGCTACACCTTC
abundance: .; v_gene: TRBV2; d_gene: .; j_gene: TRBJ1-4; CDR3aa: CASSEPIPTNEKLFF; CDR3nt: TGTGCCAGCAGTGAACCCATTCCAACTAATGAAAAACTGTTTTTT
abundance: .; v_gene: TRBV3-1/TRBV3-2; d_gene: TRBD1; j_gene: TRBJ2-1; CDR3aa: CASSLGPVGTGGKEQFF; CDR3nt: TGTGCCAGCAGCCTTGGACCGGTGGGGACAGGGGGCAAGGAGCAGTTCTTC
abundance: .; v_gene: TRBV9; d_gene: .; j_gene: TRBJ1-2; CDR3aa: CASSVDFKGTGGYTF; CDR3nt: TGTGCCAGCAGCGTAGACTTTAAGGGCACGGGAGGCTACACCTTC
abundance: few; v_gene: TRBV9; d_gene: TRBD1; j_gene: TRBJ1-2; CDR3aa: CASSGTGNGYTF; CDR3nt: TGTGCCAGCAGCGGGACAGGGAATGGCTACACCTTC
abundance: .; v_gene: TRBV27; d_gene: TRBD2; j_gene: TRBJ2-5; CDR3aa: CASRPTREGNETQYF; CDR3nt: TGTGCCAGCAGACCCACGAGGGAGGGGAATGAGACCCAGTACTTC
abundance: .; v_gene: TRBV5-6; d_gene: TRBD2; j_gene: TRBJ2-3; CDR3aa: CASSSSPAGRDTQYF; CDR3nt: TGTGCCAGCAGCTCTTCCCCGGCCGGGAGGGATACGCAGTATTTT